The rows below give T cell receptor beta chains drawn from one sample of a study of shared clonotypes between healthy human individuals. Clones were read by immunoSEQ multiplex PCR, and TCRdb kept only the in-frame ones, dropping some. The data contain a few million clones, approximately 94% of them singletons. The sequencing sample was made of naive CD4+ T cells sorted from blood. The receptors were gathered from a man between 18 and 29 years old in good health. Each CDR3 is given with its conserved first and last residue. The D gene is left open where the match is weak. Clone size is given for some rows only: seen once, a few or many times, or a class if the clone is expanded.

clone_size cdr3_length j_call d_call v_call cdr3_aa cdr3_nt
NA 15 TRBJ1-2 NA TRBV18 CASSPPGQGNYGYTF TGTGCCAGCTCACCACCGGGCCAGGGGAACTATGGCTACACCTTC
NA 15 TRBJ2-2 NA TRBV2 CASSPDRTNTGELFF TGTGCCAGCAGTCCTGACCGCACGAACACCGGGGAGCTGTTTTTT
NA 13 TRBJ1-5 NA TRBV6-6 CASSYEGPGPQHF TGTGCCAGCAGTTACGAAGGGCCGGGGCCCCAGCATTTT
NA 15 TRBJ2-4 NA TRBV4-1 CASSQDLGQGNIQYF TGCGCCAGCAGCCAAGATCTTGGTCAGGGGAACATTCAGTACTTC
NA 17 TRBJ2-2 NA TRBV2 CASSAITGPGNTGELFF TGTGCCAGCAGTGCAATCACGGGCCCAGGAAACACCGGGGAGCTGTTTTTT
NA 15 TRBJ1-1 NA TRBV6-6 CASTPPEGSNTEAFF TGTGCCAGCACCCCACCCGAGGGGTCGAACACTGAAGCTTTCTTT
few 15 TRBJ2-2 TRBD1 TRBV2 CACGGRDRVTGELFF TGTGCCTGCGGAGGAAGAGACAGGGTAACCGGGGAGCTGTTTTTT
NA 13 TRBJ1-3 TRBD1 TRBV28 CARGTVSGNTIYF TGTGCGCGGGGGACAGTCTCTGGAAACACCATATATTTT
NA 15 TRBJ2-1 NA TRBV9 CASSETLAAPREQFF TGTGCCAGCAGCGAGACCTTAGCGGCACCTCGGGAGCAGTTCTTC
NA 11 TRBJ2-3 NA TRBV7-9 CASSETDTQYF TGTGCCAGCAGCGAAACAGATACGCAGTATTTT
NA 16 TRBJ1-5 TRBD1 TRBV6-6 CASSPGTGGGNQPQHF TGTGCCAGCAGCCCCGGGACAGGGGGCGGCAATCAGCCCCAGCATTTT
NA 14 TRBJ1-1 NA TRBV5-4 CASSMGGMNTEAFF TGTGCCAGCAGCATGGGGGGCATGAACACTGAAGCTTTCTTT
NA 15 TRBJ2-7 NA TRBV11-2 CASSLVSRGSYEQYF TGTGCCAGCAGCTTAGTTTCCAGGGGCTCCTACGAGCAGTACTTC